This TCR beta chain was retrieved from a study of T cells in Graves' hyperthyroidism and ophthalmopathy. The germline V gene has CDR1 GTSNPN and CDR2 SVGIG (reference sequence). The CDR3 consists of 17 residues. V was clipped by 8 bases and J by 0 bases; unmatched bases: 16. The study, taken as a whole, reports: Most thyroid clonotypes expanded above 0.001 were also detected in blood.

This clonotype occurred a few times. Antigen: not known. There were TCR beta CDR3 regions amplified from RNA transcripts. The HTBI primer set served for first-round RT-PCR of the TCR CDR3. TCRdb itself ran the multiplex PCR reads through MiXCR, one entry per CDR3 protein. The sample includes approximately 400,000 distinct CDR3 sequences, approximately 14% of them seen just once. The chain links TRBV30 to TRBJ2-1; 7 nucleotides match TRBD2. This receptor was identified in a young woman with Graves' hyperthyroidism that later progressed to Graves' ophthalmopathy. The sample was blood. The DNA of the CDR3 is TGTGCCGCGGACGGGGATCCTAGCGGCTACTCCTACAATGAGCAGTTCTTC. Translated: CAADGDPSGYSYNEQFF. The full variable domain, with the rest looked up from reference TRBV30 and TRBJ2-1, is SQTIHQWPATLVQPVGSPLSLECTVEGTSNPNLYWYRQAAGRGLQLLFYSVGIGQISSEVPQNLSASRPQDRQFILSSKKLLLSDSGFYLCAADGDPSGYSYNEQFFGPGTRLTVL.